Sequencing of this TCR beta chain was carried out in a study of T-cell reconstitution after alpha-beta-depleted transplantation in children. Using unique molecular identifiers, the investigators prepared the TCRbeta library. A single record per CDR3 protein comes from TCRdb applying MiXCR to the PCR reads. The table lists fewer than 500,000 distinct CDR3 sequences, roughly 43% of them singletons. General observations from the study: Some patients owed their high day-60 TCRbeta diversity to surviving recipient T cells and thymic progenitors. Approximately two months post-transplant, alpha-beta T cells reportedly originated from several hundred expanded graft clones. T-cell numbers and diversity, one year after transplant, stemmed largely from T cells that were newly produced.

Turning to this clonotype: As yet, its antigen is unknown.

CDR1 and CDR2 (germline): MGHRA, YSYEKL. This CDR3 spans 16 amino acids. V lost 1 base, J lost 3 bases, and 12 bases lay in between. This chain uses TRBV4-1 with TRBJ2-2; D is perhaps TRBD1 (6 bases). The sequence derives from a girl aged 2-10 years with aplastic anemia, due to receive a stem cell transplant. The input for sequencing was PBMCs, taken before TCRalphabeta/CD19-depleted stem cell transplant. The CDR3 here is CASSQVGGFDTGELFF. In nucleotides, the CDR3 is TGCGCCAGCAGCCAAGTAGGGGGTTTCGACACCGGGGAGCTGTTTTTT.